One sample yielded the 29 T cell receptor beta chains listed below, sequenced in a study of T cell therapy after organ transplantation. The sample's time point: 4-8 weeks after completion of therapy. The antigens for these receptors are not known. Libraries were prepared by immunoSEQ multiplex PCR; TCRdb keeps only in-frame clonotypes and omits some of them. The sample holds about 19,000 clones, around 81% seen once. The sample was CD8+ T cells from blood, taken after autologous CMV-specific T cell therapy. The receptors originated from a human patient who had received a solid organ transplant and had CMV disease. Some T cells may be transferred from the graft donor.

The CDR3, as DNA: TGCAGCGTTGAAGATCCCGAGACAACAACCGGGGAGCAGTACTTC. Translating gives CSVEDPETTTGEQYF. The gene calls are TRBV29-1 and TRBJ2-7; unclear D gene. The V end lost 0 bases, the J end lost 7 bases, and 19 bases lay between the germline ends. The CDR3 sequence is 15 residues long. The germline V gene encodes CDR1 SQVTM and CDR2 ANQGSEA.

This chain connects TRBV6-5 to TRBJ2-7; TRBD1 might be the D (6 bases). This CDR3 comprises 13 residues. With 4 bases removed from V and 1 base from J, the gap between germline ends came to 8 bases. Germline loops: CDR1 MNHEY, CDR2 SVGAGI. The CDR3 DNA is TGTGCCAGCAGTTTTGGGACATCCTACGAGCAGTACTTC. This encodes CASSFGTSYEQYF.

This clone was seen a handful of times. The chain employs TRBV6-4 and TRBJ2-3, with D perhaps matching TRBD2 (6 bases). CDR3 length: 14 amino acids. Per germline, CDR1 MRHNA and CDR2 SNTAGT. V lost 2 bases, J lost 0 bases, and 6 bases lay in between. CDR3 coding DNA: TGTGCCAGCAGTGACGGGACTAGCACAGATACGCAGTATTTT. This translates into CASSDGTSTDTQYF.

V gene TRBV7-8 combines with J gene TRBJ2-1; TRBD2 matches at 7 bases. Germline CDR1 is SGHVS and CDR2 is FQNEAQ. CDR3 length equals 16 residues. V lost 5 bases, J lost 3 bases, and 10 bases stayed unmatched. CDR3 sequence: CASSAQRGSIYNEQFF. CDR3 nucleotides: TGTGCCAGCAGCGCCCAGCGCGGGAGCATCTACAATGAGCAGTTCTTC.

The CDR3: CASSLAQRYLEQFF. CDR3 coding DNA: TGTGCCAGCAGCTTAGCACAGCGATATCTTGAGCAGTTCTTC. V is TRBV11-2 and J is TRBJ2-1; D uncertain. Trimming cost V 1 base and J 9 bases, with 13 bases left between them. Germline V CDR1 and CDR2: SGHAT, FQNNGV. This CDR3 has 14 amino acids.

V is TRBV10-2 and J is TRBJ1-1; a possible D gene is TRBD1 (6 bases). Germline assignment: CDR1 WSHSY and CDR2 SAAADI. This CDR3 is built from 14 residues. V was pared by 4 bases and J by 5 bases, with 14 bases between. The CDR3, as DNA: TGCGCCAGCAGTGTCTTCAGGGGTACAACTGAAGCTTTCTTT. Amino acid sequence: CASSVFRGTTEAFF.

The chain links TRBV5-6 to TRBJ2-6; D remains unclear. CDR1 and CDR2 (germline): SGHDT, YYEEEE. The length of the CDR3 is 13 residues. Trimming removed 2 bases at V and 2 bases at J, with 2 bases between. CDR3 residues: CASSLTGANVLTF. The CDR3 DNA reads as TGTGCCAGCAGCTTAACTGGGGCCAACGTCCTGACTTTC.

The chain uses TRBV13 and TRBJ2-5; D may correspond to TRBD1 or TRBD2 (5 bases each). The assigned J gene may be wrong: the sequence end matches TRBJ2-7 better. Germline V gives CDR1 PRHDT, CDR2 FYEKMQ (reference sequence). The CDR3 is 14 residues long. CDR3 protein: CASSAGTGDYEQYF. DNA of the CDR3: TGTGCCAGCAGCGCCGGGACCGGAGACTACGAGCAGTACTTC.

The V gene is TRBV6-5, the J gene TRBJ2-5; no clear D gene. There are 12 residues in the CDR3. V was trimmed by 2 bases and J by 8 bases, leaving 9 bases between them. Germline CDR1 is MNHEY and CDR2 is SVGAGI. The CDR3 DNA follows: TGTGCCAGCAGTTACGTAGGAGAAACCCAGTACTTC. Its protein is CASSYVGETQYF.

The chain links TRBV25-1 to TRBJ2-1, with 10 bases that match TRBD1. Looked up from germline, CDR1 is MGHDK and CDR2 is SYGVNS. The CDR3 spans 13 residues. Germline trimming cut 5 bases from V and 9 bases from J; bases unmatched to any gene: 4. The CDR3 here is CASSPGTGVEQFF. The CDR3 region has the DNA TGTGCCAGCAGTCCTGGGACAGGGGTTGAGCAGTTCTTC.

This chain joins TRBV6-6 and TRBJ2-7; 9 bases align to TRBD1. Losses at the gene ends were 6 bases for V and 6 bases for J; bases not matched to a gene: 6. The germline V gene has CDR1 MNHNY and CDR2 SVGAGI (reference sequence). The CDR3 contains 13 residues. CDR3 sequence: CASSPGTGLEQYF. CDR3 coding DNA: TGTGCCAGCAGCCCGGGGACAGGGCTCGAGCAGTACTTC.

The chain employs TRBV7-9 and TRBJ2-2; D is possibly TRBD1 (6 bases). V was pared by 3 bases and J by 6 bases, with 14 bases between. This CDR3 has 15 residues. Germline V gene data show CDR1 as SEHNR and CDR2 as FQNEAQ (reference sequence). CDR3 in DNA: TGTGCCAGCAGCTTCACAGGGATGACGGCCGGGGAGCTGTTTTTT. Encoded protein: CASSFTGMTAGELFF.

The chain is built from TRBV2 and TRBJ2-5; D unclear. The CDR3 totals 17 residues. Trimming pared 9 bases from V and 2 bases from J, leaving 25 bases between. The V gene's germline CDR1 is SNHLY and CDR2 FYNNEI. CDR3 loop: CASNTKENRPLQETQYF. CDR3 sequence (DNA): TGTGCCAGTAATACCAAGGAAAACAGACCCCTACAAGAGACCCAGTACTTC.

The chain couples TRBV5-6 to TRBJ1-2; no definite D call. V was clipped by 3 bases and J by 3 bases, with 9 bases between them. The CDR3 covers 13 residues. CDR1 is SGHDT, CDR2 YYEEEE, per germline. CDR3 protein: CASSSQAHYGYTF. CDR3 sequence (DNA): TGTGCCAGCAGCTCACAAGCCCACTATGGCTACACCTTC.

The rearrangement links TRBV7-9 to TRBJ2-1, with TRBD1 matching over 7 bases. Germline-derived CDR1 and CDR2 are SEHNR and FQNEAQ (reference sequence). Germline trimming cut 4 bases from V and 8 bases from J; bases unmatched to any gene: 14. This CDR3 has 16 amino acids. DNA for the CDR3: TGTGCCAGCAGCTCACAGACCGGGACAGCTATCCATGAGCAGTTCTTC. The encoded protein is CASSSQTGTAIHEQFF.

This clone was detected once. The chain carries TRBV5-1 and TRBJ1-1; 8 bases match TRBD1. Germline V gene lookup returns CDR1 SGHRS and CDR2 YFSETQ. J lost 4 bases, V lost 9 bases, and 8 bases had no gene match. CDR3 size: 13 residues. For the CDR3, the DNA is TGCGCCACCCATGGACAGGGAGGCACTGAAGCTTTCTTT. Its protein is CATHGQGGTEAFF.

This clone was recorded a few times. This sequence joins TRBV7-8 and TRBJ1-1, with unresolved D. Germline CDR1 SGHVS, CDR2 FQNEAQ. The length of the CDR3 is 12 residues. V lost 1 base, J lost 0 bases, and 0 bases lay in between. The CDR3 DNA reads TGTGCCAGCAGCTTAGTGAACACTGAAGCTTTCTTT. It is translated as CASSLVNTEAFF.

The CDR3 DNA sequence: TGTGCCAGCAGCTCCATGTCGGGGGCGAGTTGGCTGTTTTTT. It yields the protein CASSSMSGASWLFF. The chain recombines TRBV11-2 with TRBJ2-2; D might be TRBD1 or TRBD2, each matching 6 bases. V was pared by 4 bases and J by 13 bases, with 19 bases between. The CDR3 extends over 14 amino acids. Per germline, CDR1 SGHAT and CDR2 FQNNGV.

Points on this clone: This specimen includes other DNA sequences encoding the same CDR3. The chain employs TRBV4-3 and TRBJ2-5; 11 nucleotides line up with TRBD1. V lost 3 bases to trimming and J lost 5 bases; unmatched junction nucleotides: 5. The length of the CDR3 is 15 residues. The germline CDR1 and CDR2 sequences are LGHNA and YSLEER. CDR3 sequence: CASSQWTGGVETQYF. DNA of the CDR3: TGCGCCAGCAGCCAGTGGACAGGGGGCGTTGAGACCCAGTACTTC.

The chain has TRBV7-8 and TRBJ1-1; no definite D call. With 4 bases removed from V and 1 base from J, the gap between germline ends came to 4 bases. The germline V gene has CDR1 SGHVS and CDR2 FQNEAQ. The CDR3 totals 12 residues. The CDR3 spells CASSSPNTEAFF. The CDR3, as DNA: TGTGCCAGCAGCTCCCCGAACACTGAAGCTTTCTTT.

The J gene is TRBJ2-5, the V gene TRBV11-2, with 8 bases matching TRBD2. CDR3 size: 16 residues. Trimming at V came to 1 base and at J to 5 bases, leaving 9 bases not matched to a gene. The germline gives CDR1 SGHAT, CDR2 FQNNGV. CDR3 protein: CASSLGAGGAWETQYF. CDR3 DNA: TGTGCCAGCAGCTTAGGGGCCGGGGGGGCCTGGGAGACCCAGTACTTC.

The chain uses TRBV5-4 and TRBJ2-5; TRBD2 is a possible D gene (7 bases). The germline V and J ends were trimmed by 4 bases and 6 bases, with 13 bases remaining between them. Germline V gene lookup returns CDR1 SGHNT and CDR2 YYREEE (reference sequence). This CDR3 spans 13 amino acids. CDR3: CASSQGREKTQYF. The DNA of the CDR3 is TGTGCCAGCAGCCAGGGGAGGGAAAAGACCCAGTACTTC.

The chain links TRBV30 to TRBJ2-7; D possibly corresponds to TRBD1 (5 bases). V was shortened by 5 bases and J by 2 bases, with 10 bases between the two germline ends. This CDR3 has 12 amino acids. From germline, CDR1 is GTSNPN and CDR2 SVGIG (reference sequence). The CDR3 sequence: CAWGASPYEQYF. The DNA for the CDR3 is TGTGCCTGGGGGGCCTCTCCCTACGAGCAGTACTTC.

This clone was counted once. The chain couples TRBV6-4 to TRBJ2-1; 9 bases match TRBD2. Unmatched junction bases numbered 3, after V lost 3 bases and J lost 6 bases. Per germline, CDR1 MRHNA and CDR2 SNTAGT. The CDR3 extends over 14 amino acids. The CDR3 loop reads CASSEGLATNEQFF. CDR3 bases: TGTGCCAGCAGTGAAGGACTAGCGACCAATGAGCAGTTCTTC.

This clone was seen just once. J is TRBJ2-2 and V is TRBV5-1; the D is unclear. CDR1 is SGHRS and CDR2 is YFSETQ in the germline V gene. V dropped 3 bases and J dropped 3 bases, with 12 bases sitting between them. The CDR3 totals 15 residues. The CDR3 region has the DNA TGCGCCAGCAGCTCCTCGTACGGGTACACCGGGGAGCTGTTTTTT. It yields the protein CASSSSYGYTGELFF.

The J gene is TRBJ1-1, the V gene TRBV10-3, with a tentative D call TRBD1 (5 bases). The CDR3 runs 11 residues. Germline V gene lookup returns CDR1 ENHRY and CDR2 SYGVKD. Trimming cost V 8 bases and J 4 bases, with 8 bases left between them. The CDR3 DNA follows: TGTGCCATCGGGGCCGGCACTGAAGCTTTCTTT. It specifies CAIGAGTEAFF.

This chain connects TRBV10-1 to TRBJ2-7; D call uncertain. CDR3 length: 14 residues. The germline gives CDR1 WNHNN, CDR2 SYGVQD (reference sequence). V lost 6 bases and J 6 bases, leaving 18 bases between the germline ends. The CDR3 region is CASSQNLLRPEQYF. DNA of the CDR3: TGCGCCAGCAGCCAGAACCTATTGAGGCCCGAGCAGTACTTC.

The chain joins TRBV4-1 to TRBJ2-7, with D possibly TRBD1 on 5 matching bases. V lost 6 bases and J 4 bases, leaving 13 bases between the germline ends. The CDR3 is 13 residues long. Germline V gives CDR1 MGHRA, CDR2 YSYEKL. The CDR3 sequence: CASREGKGYEQYF. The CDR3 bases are TGCGCCAGCAGGGAAGGGAAGGGGTACGAGCAGTACTTC.

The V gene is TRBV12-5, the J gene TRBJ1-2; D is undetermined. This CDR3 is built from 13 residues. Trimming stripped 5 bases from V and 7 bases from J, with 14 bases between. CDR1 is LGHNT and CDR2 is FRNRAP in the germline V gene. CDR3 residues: CASGPSYISGYTF. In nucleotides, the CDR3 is TGTGCTAGTGGTCCTTCGTATATTTCTGGCTACACCTTC.